This paragraph covers one T cell receptor beta chain sequence. As processed by the authors: Reference gene primer amplification gave estimated nucleated cell counts. Sequencing was performed with immunoSEQ multiplex PCR; in TCRdb, only in-frame clones are kept and a portion is missing. V and J calls plus clone size are reproduced from that table; the DNA served to infer D and trimming. The sample records about 220,000 clones, 90% being singletons. The data are from a study of blood T cell repertoires in COVID-19. Study-level background: Samples representing acute and convalescent COVID-19 were sourced from the United States, Italy and Spain.

The CDR3 spans 14 residues. The study recruited people aged 18 to 89 years across about two dozen US areas. Participants in the exposed group had met a COVID-19 case in the 2 weeks before joining the study. This TCR was recovered from a man aged 30 to 45 who had been exposed to COVID-19. Sequencing input: PBMCs or T cells enriched from blood (not recorded which). The rearrangement joins TRBV21-1 to TRBJ1-5; the table gives TRBD1 as D, unverified against the DNA. TRBV21-1 is deemed a pseudogene. CDR3 in amino acids: CASSDRYSNQPQHF. CDR3 sequence (DNA): TGTGCCAGCAGTGACAGGTATAGCAATCAGCCCCAGCATTTT.